Sequencing of this T cell receptor beta chain was carried out in a study of blood T cell repertoires in COVID-19. Background on the study: T cells, B-cell-depleted T cells, or PBMCs supplied cDNA or gDNA.

Trimming shortened V by 3 bases and J by 8 bases, and 18 bases separated the two germline ends. Germline-derived CDR1 and CDR2 are SNHLY and FYNNEI. CDR3 length: 15 amino acids. Here immunoSEQ multiplex PCR was the method, and the copy in TCRdb shows in-frame clones only, minus some. The sample has approximately 40,000 clones; less than 95% are singletons. The sequence was collected from a human donor in a cohort sampled during active COVID-19. Sequenced: peripheral blood. The chain employs TRBV2 and TRBJ2-3; possible D gene TRBD2, 6 bases. The CDR3 DNA is TGTGCCAGCAGTGAGTCGGGTGGGGGGAGTGGTACGCAGTATTTT. This translates into CASSESGGGSGTQYF.